A single sample is the source of the 14 T cell receptor beta chains below, sequenced in a study of blood T cells in healthy people across ages. PCR was performed a second time for roughly 7 to 11 cycles using a sample-barcoded 5' primer and a J-beta primer mix. TCRdb reprocessed the 5' RACE reads via MiXCR and lists one record per CDR3 protein. Of about 930,000 distinct CDR3 sequences in the sample, 25% to 30% were seen once. The same sample was also studied in work on T cells of mothers and their children.

Sequenced: blood. These receptors originate from a woman aged 40 to 50 in good health.

The V gene is TRBV10-3, the J gene TRBJ1-1, with TRBD1 matching over 7 bases. CDR1 and CDR2 from the germline V gene are ENHRY and SYGVKD. This CDR3 has 15 amino acids. J lost 1 base, V lost 6 bases, and 8 bases had no gene match. The CDR3 DNA is TGTGCCATCAGAGGGGGCCCTACCCAGAACACTGAAGCTTTCTTT. This encodes CAIRGGPTQNTEAFF.

Concerning this clonotype itself: A much more abundant neighbour one base away suggests this may be a read error. V usage is TRBV7-2 and J usage is TRBJ2-3, with D tentatively TRBD2 (6 bases). Germline V gives CDR1 SGHTA, CDR2 FQGNSA. The CDR3 covers 14 residues. Between the trimmed V and J ends, which lost 1 base and 7 bases, there was a span of 12 bases. The CDR3 nucleotides are TGTACCAGCAGCTTAGGCGGACTAACTAATACGCAGTATTTT. It is translated as CTSSLGGLTNTQYF.

This clonotype was observed a few times. A read error is possible here, since a much larger clone lies one base away. The chain carries TRBV29-1 and TRBJ2-7; D is undetermined. The CDR3 sequence is 11 residues long. The V gene's germline CDR1 is SQVTM and CDR2 ANQGSEA. The DNA of the CDR3 is TGCATCGTTGCCCGTCAAGCGGAGCAGTACTTC. Translation: CIVARQAEQYF.

The chain joins TRBV28 to TRBJ2-7; 11 bases map to TRBD2. The trim removed 7 bases at V and 7 bases at J, leaving 9 bases unmatched. Germline V gene data show CDR1 as MDHEN and CDR2 as SYDVKM. The CDR3 length is 14 residues. The CDR3 here is CASISGTSGGEQYF. Written as DNA, the CDR3 is TGTGCCAGCATTTCCGGGACTAGCGGAGGGGAGCAGTACTTC.

This clonotype was seen only a few times. The chain is built from TRBV20-1 and TRBJ2-7; D might be TRBD1 or TRBD2, each matching 7 bases. The CDR3 covers 16 residues. Germline CDR1 DFQATT, CDR2 SNEGSKA (reference sequence). Between the trimmed V and J ends, which lost 0 bases and 2 bases, there was a span of 17 bases. The CDR3 spells CSARDRGPAGAYEQYF. In DNA, the CDR3 is TGCAGTGCTAGAGATAGGGGGCCGGCGGGGGCCTACGAGCAGTACTTC.

This clonotype was counted ten times or more. The V and J genes are TRBV5-1 and TRBJ2-7; D not resolved. Germline-derived CDR1 and CDR2 are SGHRS and YFSETQ. The V end was cut by 0 bases, the J end by 1 base, with 23 bases between. This CDR3 region has 19 residues. CDR3 coding DNA: TGCGCCAGCAGCTTGGGGTACACAACCTACAGCCTGCCATCCTACGAGCAGTACTTC. It codes for CASSLGYTTYSLPSYEQYF.

This clonotype was detected ten times or more. The gene calls are TRBV4-3 and TRBJ2-7; 8 bases map to TRBD2. CDR1 is LGHNA, CDR2 YSLEER, per germline. The trim removed 1 base at V and 4 bases at J, leaving 3 bases unmatched. CDR3 length: 14 amino acids. The CDR3 region has the DNA TGCGCCAGCAGCCAAGCGGGGGGGTTTTACGAGCAGTACTTC. It specifies CASSQAGGFYEQYF.

In this sample, this clonotype turned up a few times. J is TRBJ2-1 and V is TRBV28; tentatively, D is TRBD1 or TRBD2 (7 bases each). The CDR3 is made up of 14 amino acids. The V gene's germline CDR1 is MDHEN and CDR2 SYDVKM. V shed 6 bases and J shed 11 bases, with 20 bases lying between them. CDR3 DNA sequence: TGTGCCAGCAGCCAGGGAGGGGGCGACGGTAAGCAGTTCTTC. Translated: CASSQGGGDGKQFF.

This clonotype has a count of ten or more. The genes are TRBV6-1 and TRBJ2-7; 10 bases match TRBD1. Trimming removed 8 bases from V and 3 bases from J; junction bases left unmatched: 19. CDR1 is MNHNS, CDR2 SASEGT, per germline. The CDR3 runs to 18 residues. CDR3 region: CASAIALLGDRGFYEQYF. The DNA for the CDR3 is TGTGCCAGCGCCATCGCGCTCTTGGGGGACAGGGGTTTCTACGAGCAGTACTTC.

This clonotype turned up a few times. The chain uses TRBV7-2 and TRBJ1-1; no reliable D call. The V end lost 7 bases, the J end lost 1 base, and 13 bases lay between the germline ends. This CDR3 has 14 residues. CDR1 SGHTA and CDR2 FQGNSA come from the germline V gene. The CDR3 sequence: CASTFRQANTEAFF. The CDR3 DNA follows: TGTGCCAGCACCTTCCGACAAGCGAACACTGAAGCTTTCTTT.

A word on this clonotype: One junction end disagrees with the germline gene, perhaps due to a read error. The chain has TRBV12-3 or TRBV12-4 and TRBJ2-2; no reliable D call. This CDR3 is 14 amino acids long. The CDR3 region is CASSLVLNTGELFF. CDR3 in DNA: TGCGCCAGCAGCTTAGTCCTCAACACCGGGGAGCTGTTTTTT.

This chain uses TRBV9 with TRBJ2-7; D is possibly TRBD2 (5 bases). Germline V lookup: CDR1 SGDLS, CDR2 YYNGEE. The CDR3 loop spans 15 amino acids. V lost 0 bases to trimming and J lost 3 bases, with 13 bases between them. CDR3 sequence: CASSVAPGENYEQYF. CDR3 sequence (DNA): TGTGCCAGCAGCGTAGCTCCCGGGGAAAACTACGAGCAGTACTTC. Full variable domain (missing parts from reference TRBV9 and TRBJ2-7): DSGVTQTPKHLITATGQRVTLRCSPRSGDLSVYWYQQSLDQGLQFLIQYYNGEERAKGNILERFSAQQFPDLHSELNLSSLELGDSALYFCASSVAPGENYEQYFGPGTRLTVT.

This clonotype has more than one count but fewer than ten. J is TRBJ1-1 and V is TRBV28, with 8 bases fitting TRBD1. Germline CDR1 MDHEN, CDR2 SYDVKM. J lost 10 bases, V lost 2 bases, and 3 bases had no gene match. The CDR3 is made up of 12 amino acids. In nucleotides, the CDR3 is TGTGCCAGCAGTTTACCGGGGACAGGAGCTTTCTTT. Its translation is CASSLPGTGAFF.

This clonotype was counted many times. This sequence joins TRBV28 and TRBJ2-7, with 9 positions matching TRBD1. The CDR3 covers 14 residues. Germline values: CDR1 MDHEN, CDR2 SYDVKM. After removal of 5 bases from V and 2 bases from J, the junction contained 4 bases not matched to a gene. CDR3 sequence: CASSRDRVPYEQYF. In DNA form, the CDR3 reads TGTGCCAGCAGTCGGGACAGGGTTCCCTACGAGCAGTACTTC.